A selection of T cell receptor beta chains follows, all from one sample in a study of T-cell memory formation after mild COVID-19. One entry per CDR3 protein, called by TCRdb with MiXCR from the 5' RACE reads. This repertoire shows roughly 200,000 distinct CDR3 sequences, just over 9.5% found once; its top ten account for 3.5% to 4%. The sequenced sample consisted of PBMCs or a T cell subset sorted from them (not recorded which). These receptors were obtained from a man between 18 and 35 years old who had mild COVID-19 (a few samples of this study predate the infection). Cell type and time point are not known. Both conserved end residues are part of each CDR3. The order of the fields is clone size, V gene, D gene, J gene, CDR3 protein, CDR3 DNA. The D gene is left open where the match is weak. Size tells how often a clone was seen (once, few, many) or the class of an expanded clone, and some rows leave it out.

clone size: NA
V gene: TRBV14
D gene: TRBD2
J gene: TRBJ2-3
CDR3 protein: CASSAGVRQAYF
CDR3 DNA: TGTGCCAGCAGTGCGGGGGTTCGCCAGGCGTATTTT

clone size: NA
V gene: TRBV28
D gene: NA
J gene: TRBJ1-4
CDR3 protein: CATQEGGNEKLFF
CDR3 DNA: TGTGCCACCCAAGAGGGGGGAAATGAAAAACTGTTTTTT

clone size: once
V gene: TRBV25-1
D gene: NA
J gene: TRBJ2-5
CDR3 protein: CASSDRGRVGRETQYF
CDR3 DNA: TGTGCCAGCAGTGACCGGGGAAGGGTGGGGAGAGAGACCCAGTACTTC

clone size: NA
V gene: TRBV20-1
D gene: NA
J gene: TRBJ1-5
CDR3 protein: CSARAIGTVSNQPQHF
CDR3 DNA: TGCAGTGCTAGAGCGATTGGGACCGTTAGCAATCAGCCCCAGCATTTT

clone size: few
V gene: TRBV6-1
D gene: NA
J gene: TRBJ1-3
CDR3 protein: CASSELVSPGNTIYF
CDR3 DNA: TGTGCCAGCAGTGAATTGGTCTCCCCTGGAAACACCATATATTTT

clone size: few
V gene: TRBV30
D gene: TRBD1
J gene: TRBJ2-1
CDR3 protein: CAWGTGPEQFF
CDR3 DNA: TGTGCCTGGGGGACAGGGCCTGAGCAGTTCTTC

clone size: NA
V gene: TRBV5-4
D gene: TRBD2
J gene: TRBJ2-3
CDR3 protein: CASSQGTSGVTDTQYF
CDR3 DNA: TGTGCCAGCAGCCAAGGGACTAGCGGGGTCACAGATACGCAGTATTTT

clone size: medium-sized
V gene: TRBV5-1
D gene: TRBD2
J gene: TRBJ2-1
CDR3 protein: CASSLAPLAGGYNEQFF
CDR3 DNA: TGCGCCAGCAGCTTGGCCCCCCTAGCGGGGGGTTACAATGAGCAGTTCTTC

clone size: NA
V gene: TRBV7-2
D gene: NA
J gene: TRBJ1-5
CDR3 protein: CASSPHGASNQPQHF
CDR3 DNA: TGTGCCAGCAGCCCACACGGGGCTAGCAATCAGCCCCAGCATTTT

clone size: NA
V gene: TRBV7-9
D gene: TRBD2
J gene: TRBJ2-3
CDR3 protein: CASSPGASGKTDTQYF
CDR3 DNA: TGTGCCAGCAGCCCCGGGGCTAGCGGTAAGACAGATACGCAGTATTTT

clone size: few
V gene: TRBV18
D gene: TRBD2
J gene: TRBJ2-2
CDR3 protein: CASSPRDSGGSGGTGELFF
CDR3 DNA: TGTGCCAGCTCCCCTCGGGATAGCGGGGGCTCCGGAGGAACCGGGGAGCTGTTTTTT

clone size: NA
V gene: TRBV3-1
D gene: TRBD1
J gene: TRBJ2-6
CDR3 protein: CASSPIPGQGFSGANVLTF
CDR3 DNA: TGTGCCAGCAGCCCTATTCCGGGACAGGGATTCTCTGGGGCCAACGTCCTGACTTTC

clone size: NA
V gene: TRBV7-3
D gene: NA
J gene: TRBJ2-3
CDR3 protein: CASSLLDRDTQYF
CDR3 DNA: TGTGCCAGCAGCCTTCTGGACCGAGATACGCAGTATTTT

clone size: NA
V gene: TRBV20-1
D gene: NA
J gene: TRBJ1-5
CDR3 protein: CSARLSPNQPQHF
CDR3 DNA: TGCAGTGCTAGATTATCGCCCAATCAGCCCCAGCATTTT

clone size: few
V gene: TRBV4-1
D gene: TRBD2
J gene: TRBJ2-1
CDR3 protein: CASSQSSGENNEQFF
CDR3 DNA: TGCGCCAGCAGCCAATCTAGCGGGGAAAACAATGAGCAGTTCTTC

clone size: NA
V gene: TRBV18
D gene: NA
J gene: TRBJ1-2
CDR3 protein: CASSRPSLRAYGYTF
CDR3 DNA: TGTGCCAGCTCACGGCCCTCGTTGAGGGCCTATGGCTACACCTTC

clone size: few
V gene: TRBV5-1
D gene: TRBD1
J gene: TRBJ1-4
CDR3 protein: CASSPSGTGGNEKLFF
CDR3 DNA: TGCGCCAGCAGCCCCAGCGGGACAGGGGGCAATGAAAAACTGTTTTTT

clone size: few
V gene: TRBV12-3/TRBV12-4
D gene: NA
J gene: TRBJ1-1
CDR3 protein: CASSFHQGRAEAFF
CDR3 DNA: TGTGCCAGCAGTTTCCATCAGGGCCGCGCTGAAGCTTTCTTT

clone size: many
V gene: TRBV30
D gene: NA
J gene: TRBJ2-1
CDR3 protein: CAWISGVSSYNEQFF
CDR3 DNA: TGTGCCTGGATTAGCGGTGTAAGCTCCTACAATGAGCAGTTCTTC

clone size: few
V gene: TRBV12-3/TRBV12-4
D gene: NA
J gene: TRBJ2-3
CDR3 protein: CASSFGLIRGTDTQYF
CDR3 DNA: TGTGCCAGCAGTTTTGGTTTGATCAGGGGCACAGATACGCAGTATTTT

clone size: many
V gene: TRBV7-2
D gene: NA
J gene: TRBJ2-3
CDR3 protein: CASGRGIDRRTDTQYF
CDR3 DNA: TGTGCCAGCGGAAGAGGGATCGACCGGAGGACAGATACGCAGTATTTT

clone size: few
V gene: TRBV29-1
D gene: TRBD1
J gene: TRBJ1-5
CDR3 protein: CSVQTGGGNQPQHF
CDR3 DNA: TGCAGCGTACAGACAGGGGGAGGCAATCAGCCCCAGCATTTT

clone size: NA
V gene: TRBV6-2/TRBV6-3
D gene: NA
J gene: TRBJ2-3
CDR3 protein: CASSYGSGDTDTQYF
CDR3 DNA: TGTGCCAGCAGTTACGGGTCTGGCGACACAGATACGCAGTATTTT

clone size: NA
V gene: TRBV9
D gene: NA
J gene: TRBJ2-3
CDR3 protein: CASSVQLGTDTQYF
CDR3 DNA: TGTGCCAGCAGCGTACAGTTGGGCACAGATACGCAGTATTTT

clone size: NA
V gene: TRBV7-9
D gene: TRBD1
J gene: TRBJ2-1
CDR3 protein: CASSLSGRGYYNEQFF
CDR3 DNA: TGTGCCAGCAGCCTTTCGGGCAGGGGGTACTACAATGAGCAGTTCTTC

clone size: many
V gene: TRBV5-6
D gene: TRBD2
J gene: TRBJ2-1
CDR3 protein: CASSLQRGSTYNEQFF
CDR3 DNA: TGTGCCAGCAGCTTACAGCGGGGGAGCACCTACAATGAGCAGTTCTTC

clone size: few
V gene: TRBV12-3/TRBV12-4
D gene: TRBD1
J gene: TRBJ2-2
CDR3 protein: CASSQGTGDTGELFF
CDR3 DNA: TGTGCCAGCAGTCAGGGTACAGGGGATACCGGGGAGCTGTTTTTT

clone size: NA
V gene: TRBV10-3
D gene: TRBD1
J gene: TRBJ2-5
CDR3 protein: CAISGGTGGFGTQYF
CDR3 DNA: TGTGCCATCAGTGGGGGGACAGGGGGTTTCGGGACCCAGTACTTC

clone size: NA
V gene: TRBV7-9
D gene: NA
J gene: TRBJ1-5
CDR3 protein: CASSLAGADQPQHF
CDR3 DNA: TGTGCCAGCAGCTTAGCAGGGGCCGATCAGCCCCAGCATTTT

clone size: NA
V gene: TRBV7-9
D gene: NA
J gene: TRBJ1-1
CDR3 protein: CASSLTAWEAFF
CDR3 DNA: TGTGCCAGCAGCTTGACGGCATGGGAAGCTTTCTTT

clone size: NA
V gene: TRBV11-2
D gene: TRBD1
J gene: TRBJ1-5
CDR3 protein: CASSFATGGGQPQHF
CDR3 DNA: TGTGCCAGCAGCTTCGCTACAGGGGGCGGCCAGCCCCAGCATTTT

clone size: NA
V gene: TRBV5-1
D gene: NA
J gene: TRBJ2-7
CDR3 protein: CASSHQGINEQYF
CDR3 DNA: TGCGCCAGCAGCCATCAGGGGATCAACGAGCAGTACTTC

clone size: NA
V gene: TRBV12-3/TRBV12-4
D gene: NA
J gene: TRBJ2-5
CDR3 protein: CASRHKETQYF
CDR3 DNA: TGTGCCAGCAGGCATAAAGAGACCCAGTACTTC

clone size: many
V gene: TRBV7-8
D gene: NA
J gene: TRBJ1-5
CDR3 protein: CASGGSNQPQHF
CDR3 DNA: TGTGCCAGCGGAGGGAGCAATCAGCCCCAGCATTTT

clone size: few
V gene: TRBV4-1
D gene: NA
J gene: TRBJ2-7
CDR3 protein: CASSLGAGSIYEQYF
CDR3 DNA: TGCGCCAGCAGCCTGGGGGCAGGGTCGATCTACGAGCAGTACTTC

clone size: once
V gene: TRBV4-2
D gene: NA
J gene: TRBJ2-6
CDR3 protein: CASSQVLGLSGANVLTF
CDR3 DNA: TGTGCCAGCAGCCAAGTGCTGGGCCTCTCTGGGGCCAACGTCCTGACTTTC